This passage covers 8 T cell receptor beta chains from one sample sequenced in a study of cytomegalovirus exposure and HLA in healthy donors (dated by TCRdb to about 2017). Libraries were made using the immunoSEQ multiplex PCR assay. For the multiplex PCR, a mixture combining 60 forward primers for TCR Vbeta segments and 13 reverse primers for TCR Jbeta segments was used. TCRdb took over this immuneACCESS table, retaining in-frame rearrangements with V and J assigned. Such tables are incomplete; in checked studies, under half of the missing clones stem from an unresolved V gene, and the remainder is unexplained. Counted in this sample were 100,000 or so clones; 75% of them appeared once. The ten top clones hold around 1.2% of the sample. Material: PBMCs. The receptor source for this set is a man aged 35 to 55 in good health and CMV-seronegative.

This chain uses TRBV6-5 with TRBJ1-3; D unresolved. The CDR3 has 16 amino acids. Trimming left V 0 bases short and J 0 bases short, with 9 bases between. Germline V gives CDR1 MNHEY, CDR2 SVGAGI. The CDR3 nucleotides are TGTGCCAGCAGTTACTCGCGGCTACCCTCTGGAAACACCATATATTTT. Encoded protein: CASSYSRLPSGNTIYF.

V is TRBV7-9 and J is TRBJ1-6; TRBD1 is a possible D gene (5 bases). The V gene's germline CDR1 is SEHNR and CDR2 FQNEAQ (reference sequence). Trimming shortened V by 10 bases and J by 0 bases, and 16 bases separated the two germline ends. The CDR3 has 16 amino acids. The CDR3 DNA follows: TGTGCCACCAAGATTGGGACTAGCTCCTATAATTCACCCCTCCACTTT. Translating gives CATKIGTSSYNSPLHF.

The V and J genes are TRBV7-9 and TRBJ1-2, with D maybe TRBD1 (6 bases). V lost 3 bases, J lost 3 bases, and 11 bases lay in between. The CDR3 sequence is 14 residues long. The germline gives CDR1 SEHNR, CDR2 FQNEAQ (reference sequence). CDR3 sequence (DNA): TGTGCCAGCAGCTTGTCCGGACAGTACTATGGCTACACCTTC. Protein: CASSLSGQYYGYTF.

This chain connects TRBV5-4 to TRBJ2-5; 8 positions agree with TRBD2. The V segment lost 4 bases and the J segment 4 bases; nucleotides outside the gene matches: 3. Germline CDR1 is SGHNT and CDR2 is YYREEE (reference sequence). The CDR3 contains 13 residues. The CDR3 protein is CASSPAGGETQYF. The CDR3 nucleotides are TGTGCCAGCAGCCCCGCGGGGGGAGAGACCCAGTACTTC.

V usage is TRBV18 and J usage is TRBJ2-1; D might be TRBD2 (5 bases). With 2 bases removed from V and 1 base from J, the gap between germline ends came to 9 bases. The CDR3 sequence is 15 residues long. Germline CDR1 and CDR2: KGHSH and LQKENI. CDR3 loop: CASSPRQRSYNEQFF. In DNA, the CDR3 is TGTGCCAGCTCACCAAGGCAGCGGTCCTACAATGAGCAGTTCTTC. The complete variable domain, with remaining parts taken from reference TRBV18 and TRBJ2-1, reads NAGVMQNPRHLVRRRGQEARLRCSPMKGHSHVYWYRQLPEEGLKFMVYLQKENIIDESGMPKERFSAEFPKEGPSILRIQQVVRGDSAAYFCASSPRQRSYNEQFFGPGTRLTVL.

The rearrangement links TRBV30 to TRBJ1-2; D gene unclear. Germline CDR1 is GTSNPN and CDR2 is SVGIG (reference sequence). V shed 4 bases and J shed 2 bases, with 11 bases lying between them. The CDR3 spans 13 residues. CDR3 amino acids: CAWNRGSNYGYTF. For the CDR3, the DNA is TGTGCCTGGAATCGAGGTTCCAACTATGGCTACACCTTC.

The chain links TRBV1 to TRBJ2-5; the DNA was not compared with TRBD2, the D call given in the table. TRBV1 is a known pseudogene. This CDR3 comprises 16 residues. The CDR3, as DNA: TGCACCAGCAGCCGAGCGAGGGAGCGGGGGGTCGAGACCCAGTACTTC. Its protein is CTSSRARERGVETQYF.

The chain carries TRBV28 and TRBJ1-1; tentative D call: TRBD1 (5 bases). The germline CDR1 and CDR2 sequences are MDHEN and SYDVKM. This CDR3 has 16 amino acids. The ends were cut back, 6 bases at V and 6 bases at J, with 23 bases in the middle. CDR3 DNA: TGTGCCAGCAGACCACCAGAGGCAGGGTGGATGTCTGAAGCTTTCTTT. This encodes CASRPPEAGWMSEAFF.